The 24 T cell receptor beta chains in this list originate from one sample, sequenced in a study of T cells in Graves' hyperthyroidism and ophthalmopathy. TCR beta CDR3 sequences were amplified from RNA transcripts. TCR CDR3 underwent first-round RT-PCR with the HTBI primer set. TCRdb reanalysed the multiplex PCR reads using MiXCR and keeps one entry per CDR3 protein. The sample has some 250,000 distinct CDR3 sequences, 13% to 15% seen once; the top ten hold 13%. Input material: blood. The receptors were sampled from a woman aged 35 to 49 with Graves' hyperthyroidism that later progressed to Graves' ophthalmopathy.

This clonotype was seen ten or more times. The chain recombines TRBV28 with TRBJ2-5, with unresolved D. CDR3 length equals 12 residues. Germline V gene lookup returns CDR1 MDHEN and CDR2 SYDVKM. V dropped 6 bases and J dropped 0 bases, with 5 bases sitting between them. This CDR3 reads CASSQYQETQYF. In DNA form, the CDR3 reads TGTGCCAGCAGCCAGTACCAAGAGACCCAGTACTTC.

This clonotype was counted a few times. The chain has TRBV19 and TRBJ2-1; 8 bases align to TRBD1. Losses at the gene ends were 1 base for V and 2 bases for J; bases not matched to a gene: 7. This CDR3 has 17 amino acids. Germline V gene lookup returns CDR1 LNHDA and CDR2 SQIVND (reference sequence). The CDR3 bases are TGTGCCAGTAGTATAGGGGGCGGACAGGGAACCTACAATGAGCAGTTCTTC. It yields the protein CASSIGGGQGTYNEQFF. The full variable domain, completed using reference TRBV19 and TRBJ2-1, is DGGITQSPKYLFRKEGQNVTLSCEQNLNHDAMYWYRQDPGQGLRLIYYSQIVNDFQKGDIAEGYSVSREKKESFPLTVTSAQKNPTAFYLCASSIGGGQGTYNEQFFGPGTRLTVL.

This clonotype was counted many times. The chain uses TRBV7-3 and TRBJ2-3; no reliable D call. Trimming took 4 bases from V and 6 from J, leaving 11 bases between them. This CDR3 comprises 13 residues. CDR1 is SGHTA, CDR2 FQGTGA, per germline. CDR3 region: CASSWTPGDTQYF. The CDR3 region has the DNA TGTGCCAGCAGCTGGACCCCCGGGGATACGCAGTATTTT.

There are many counts of this clonotype. This sequence joins TRBV27 and TRBJ2-7, with unresolved D. V was trimmed by 2 bases and J by 0 bases, leaving 26 bases between them. Germline loops: CDR1 MNHEY, CDR2 SMNVEV (reference sequence). CDR3 length equals 20 residues. The DNA of the CDR3 is TGTGCCAGCAGTTTAGGCCCCCCGGGCCTTTATTCTCGGTACTCCTACGAGCAGTACTTC. Translating it yields CASSLGPPGLYSRYSYEQYF.

The gene calls are TRBV20-1 and TRBJ2-7; 7 nucleotides agree with TRBD1. The CDR3 spans 15 residues. J was trimmed by 4 bases and V by 0 bases; bases with no gene match: 9. The germline V gene encodes CDR1 DFQATT and CDR2 SNEGSKA (reference sequence). The CDR3 sequence: CSARDMGQLIYEQYF. The CDR3, as DNA: TGCAGTGCTAGAGATATGGGACAGTTAATATACGAGCAGTACTTC.

In its sample, this clonotype was seen a few times. This chain uses TRBV7-9 with TRBJ2-1, with 16 bases aligning to TRBD2. The germline V gene encodes CDR1 SEHNR and CDR2 FQNEAQ (reference sequence). Germline trimming cut 3 bases from V and 8 bases from J; bases unmatched to any gene: 1. This CDR3 contains 15 residues. DNA for the CDR3: TGTGCCAGCAGCTTGGGACTAGCGGGAGGGTATGAGCAGTTCTTC. It yields the protein CASSLGLAGGYEQFF. Full variable domain (outside the CDR3, taken from reference TRBV7-9 and TRBJ2-1): DTGVSQNPRHKITKRGQNVTFRCDPISEHNRLYWYRQTLGQGPEFLTYFQNEAQLEKSRLLSDRFSAERPKGSFSTLEIQRTEQGDSAMYLCASSLGLAGGYEQFFGPGTRLTVL.

This clonotype came up many times. The chain carries TRBV7-9 and TRBJ2-7, with a weak D call TRBD2 (6 bases). The V end was cut by 5 bases, the J end by 0 bases, with 11 bases between. This CDR3 spans 14 amino acids. Germline V gene lookup returns CDR1 SEHNR and CDR2 FQNEAQ (reference sequence). Written as DNA, the CDR3 is TGTGCCAGCAGCCGAGGGACTGTCTCCTACGAGCAGTACTTC. It codes for CASSRGTVSYEQYF.

V and J are TRBV28 and TRBJ2-1; D is undetermined. Germline V gene data show CDR1 as MDHEN and CDR2 as SYDVKM. Trimming took 3 bases from V and 7 from J, leaving 13 bases between them. There are 14 residues in the CDR3. CDR3 region: CASSFLGPWNEQFF. CDR3 DNA: TGTGCCAGCAGTTTTCTAGGCCCCTGGAATGAGCAGTTCTTC.

This sequence joins TRBV7-9 and TRBJ2-1; D may correspond to TRBD1 or TRBD2 (6 bases each). Germline CDR1 and CDR2: SEHNR and FQNEAQ (reference sequence). Trimming took 5 bases from V and 6 from J, leaving 20 bases between them. The CDR3 has 16 residues. The CDR3 loop is CASSLQTGRRRNEQFF. DNA of the CDR3: TGTGCCAGCAGCCTCCAAACAGGGAGGAGACGCAATGAGCAGTTCTTC.

This clonotype was observed at least ten times. This chain links TRBV28 with TRBJ1-5, with a possible D match to TRBD1 (5 bases). Germline V lookup: CDR1 MDHEN, CDR2 SYDVKM. Trimming took off 2 bases at V and 0 bases at J, with 11 bases between the two ends. The CDR3 spans 16 residues. The CDR3 bases are TGTGCCAGCAGTTTAATGTGGGGGAGTAGCAATCAGCCCCAGCATTTT. This sequence encodes CASSLMWGSSNQPQHF.

This clonotype was recorded many times. V usage is TRBV6-1 and J usage is TRBJ2-7; the D gene is possibly TRBD2 (6 bases). The CDR3 is 14 amino acids. CDR1 is MNHNS, CDR2 SASEGT, per germline. V gave up 4 bases and J gave up 4 bases, with 14 bases separating them. CDR3: CASSVTGGAYEQYF. The CDR3 coding sequence is TGTGCCAGCAGTGTAACCGGCGGGGCGTACGAGCAGTACTTC.

This clonotype was seen many times. The rearrangement links TRBV5-6 to TRBJ2-2; no firm D call. The CDR3 is 13 residues long. Trimming pared 2 bases from V and 7 bases from J, leaving 9 bases between. Germline lookup yields CDR1 SGHDT and CDR2 YYEEEE. In nucleotides, the CDR3 is TGTGCCAGCAGCTTAGGTTGGAGCGGGGAGCTGTTTTTT. This codes for CASSLGWSGELFF.

Concerning this clonotype: A much larger clone lies a single base off, so this may be a read error. The genes are TRBV3-1 and TRBJ2-3; TRBD2 is a possible D gene (5 bases). CDR3 length: 19 amino acids. Germline assignment: CDR1 LGHDT and CDR2 YNNKEL (reference sequence). Trimming took off 3 bases at V and 2 bases at J, with 24 bases between the two ends. CDR3 sequence: CASSHSTDPVTTFTDTQYF. The DNA of the CDR3 is TGTGCCAGCAGCCATTCGACGGACCCCGTGACTACATTCACAGATACGCAGTATTTT.

This clonotype has a count of ten or more. The gene calls are TRBV6-1 and TRBJ1-2; D is perhaps TRBD1 (6 bases). The V gene's germline CDR1 is MNHNS and CDR2 SASEGT. Trimming removed 6 bases from V and 1 base from J, with 9 bases in between. The CDR3 runs to 13 residues. CDR3: CASRAGDNYGYTF. In DNA form, the CDR3 reads TGTGCCAGCAGGGCAGGGGATAACTATGGCTACACCTTC.

In this sample, this clonotype turned up many times. This CDR3 is CASSSGLAGITDTQYF. For the CDR3, the DNA is TGTGCCAGCAGCTCCGGACTAGCGGGGATCACAGATACGCAGTATTTT. The chain is built from TRBV13 and TRBJ2-3; 12 bases fit TRBD2. The CDR3 runs 16 residues. The germline V gene has CDR1 PRHDT and CDR2 FYEKMQ (reference sequence). The ends lost 4 bases at V and 2 bases at J; junction bases unmatched: 4.

The table lists this clonotype with many counts. V usage is TRBV28 and J usage is TRBJ2-5, with D unclear. The CDR3 covers 13 residues. Germline assignment: CDR1 MDHEN and CDR2 SYDVKM. V lost 10 bases to trimming and J lost 2 bases, with 14 bases between them. As DNA, the CDR3 is TGTGCCACCACTTATGAGTTTCAAGAGACCCAGTACTTC. Its translation: CATTYEFQETQYF.

The chain couples TRBV4-1 to TRBJ2-1, with D unclear. Per the germline V gene, CDR1 is MGHRA and CDR2 is YSYEKL. The ends were cut back, 1 base at V and 4 bases at J, with 17 bases in the middle. The CDR3 covers 17 residues. The CDR3 loop reads CASSQVKVLLGYNEQFF. The CDR3 nucleotides read TGCGCCAGCAGCCAAGTGAAGGTGCTCCTAGGGTACAATGAGCAGTTCTTC.

The chain links TRBV5-6 to TRBJ1-5; D is unclear. This CDR3 has 16 amino acids. Trimming pared 0 bases from V and 0 bases from J, leaving 10 bases between. Germline V CDR1 and CDR2: SGHDT, YYEEEE. The CDR3 sequence: CASSLAGPYSNQPQHF. The DNA for the CDR3 is TGTGCCAGCAGCTTGGCCGGACCATATAGCAATCAGCCCCAGCATTTT.

This clonotype was observed many times. At one end the junction does not follow the germline gene, possibly because of a read error. The chain joins TRBV30 to TRBJ2-1; D is possibly TRBD2 (6 bases). The CDR3 runs to 12 residues. Germline CDR1 is GTSNPN and CDR2 is SVGIG (reference sequence). CDR3 nucleotide sequence: TGTGCCTGGAGTTCAGGTGGCGGGACTTTTCTCTTC. As protein: CAWSSGGGTFLF.

This clonotype was seen ten or more times. The V and J genes are TRBV20-1 and TRBJ2-1; 11 bases map to TRBD1. CDR1 is DFQATT and CDR2 is SNEGSKA in the germline V gene (reference sequence). The CDR3 totals 13 residues. Germline trimming cut 4 bases from V and 6 bases from J; bases unmatched to any gene: 2. The CDR3 protein is CSATGTGGNEQFF. The CDR3 nucleotides are TGCAGTGCTACCGGGACAGGGGGCAATGAGCAGTTCTTC.

This clonotype has ten or more counts. The CDR3 loop reads CASSDKRESGTDTQYF. In DNA form, the CDR3 reads TGTGCCAGCAGTGACAAGCGGGAGAGTGGGACAGATACGCAGTATTTT. The V gene is TRBV2, the J gene TRBJ2-3; 8 bases agree with TRBD2. Germline assignment: CDR1 SNHLY and CDR2 FYNNEI. This CDR3 contains 16 residues. V gave up 3 bases and J gave up 3 bases; unmatched junction bases: 8.

The chain joins TRBV4-1 to TRBJ2-7; the match to TRBD1 covers 9 bases. The DNA matches TRBJ2-1 better at its end, which makes the J call doubtful. This CDR3 is 13 amino acids long. Per the germline V gene, CDR1 is MGHRA and CDR2 is YSYEKL. CDR3 loop: CASSQGQGYEQFF. Written as DNA, the CDR3 is TGCGCCAGCAGCCAGGGACAGGGCTACGAGCAGTTCTTC.

This clonotype showed up many times. V is TRBV11-3 and J is TRBJ2-7; a weak D match, TRBD1 (5 bases). CDR3 length: 13 residues. Germline V lookup: CDR1 SGHNT, CDR2 YENEEA. Trimming left V 4 bases short and J 3 bases short, with 10 bases between. Written as DNA, the CDR3 is TGTGCCAGCAGCTCAGGGAACGACTACGAGCAGTACTTC. Translated: CASSSGNDYEQYF.

This clonotype was picked up many times. This rearrangement joins TRBV2 to TRBJ2-3; 9 bases agree with TRBD2. Germline CDR1 is SNHLY and CDR2 is FYNNEI. The trim removed 5 bases at V and 3 bases at J, leaving 6 bases unmatched. The CDR3 covers 15 residues. DNA for the CDR3: TGTGCCAGCAGTTTAGCGGGAGATAAAACAGATACGCAGTATTTT. It translates to CASSLAGDKTDTQYF. Using reference TRBV2 and TRBJ2-3 for the parts outside the CDR3, the full variable domain is EPEVTQTPSHQVTQMGQEVILRCVPISNHLYFYWYRQILGQKVEFLVSFYNNEISEKSEIFDDQFSVERPDGSNFTLKIRSTKLEDSAMYFCASSLAGDKTDTQYFGPGTRLTVL.